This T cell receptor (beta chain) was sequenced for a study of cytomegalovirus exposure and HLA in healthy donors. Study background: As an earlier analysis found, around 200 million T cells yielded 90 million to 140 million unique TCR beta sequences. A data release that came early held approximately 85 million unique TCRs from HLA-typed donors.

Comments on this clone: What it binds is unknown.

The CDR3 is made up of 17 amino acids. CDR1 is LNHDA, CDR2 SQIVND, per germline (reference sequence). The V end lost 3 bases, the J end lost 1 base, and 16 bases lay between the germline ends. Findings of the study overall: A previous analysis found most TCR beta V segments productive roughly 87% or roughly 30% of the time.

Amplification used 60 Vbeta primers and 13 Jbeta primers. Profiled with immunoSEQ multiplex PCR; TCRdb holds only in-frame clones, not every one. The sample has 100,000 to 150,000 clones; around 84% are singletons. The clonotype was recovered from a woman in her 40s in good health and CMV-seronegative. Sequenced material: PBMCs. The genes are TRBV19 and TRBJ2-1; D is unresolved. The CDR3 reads CASSIGSASVSYNEQFF. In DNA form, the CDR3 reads TGTGCCAGTAGTATTGGCAGCGCTAGTGTGTCCTACAATGAGCAGTTCTTC. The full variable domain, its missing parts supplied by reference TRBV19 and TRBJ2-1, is DGGITQSPKYLFRKEGQNVTLSCEQNLNHDAMYWYRQDPGQGLRLIYYSQIVNDFQKGDIAEGYSVSREKKESFPLTVTSAQKNPTAFYLCASSIGSASVSYNEQFFGPGTRLTVL.